This entry concerns a single T cell receptor (beta chain). Trimming left V 4 bases short and J 2 bases short, with 13 bases between. Germline lookup yields CDR1 SGHNT and CDR2 YYREEE (reference sequence). This CDR3 contains 15 residues. This sample was included in a study of technical replicates of blood from a few donors. Generated by immunoSEQ multiplex PCR, the TCRdb table keeps only in-frame clones and is missing some. The sample has about 88,000 clones; roughly 90% are singletons. This receptor was taken from a human donor in good health. V is TRBV5-4 and J is TRBJ1-3, with D possibly being TRBD1 (6 bases). Material for sequencing was T cells isolated from PBMCs. CDR3 sequence: CASSQTTGPGNTIYF. CDR3 nucleotide sequence: TGTGCCAGCAGCCAGACGACAGGACCTGGAAACACCATATATTTT. The entire variable domain, with the rest obtained from reference TRBV5-4 and TRBJ1-3, is as follows: ETGVTQSPTHLIKTRGQQVTLRCSSQSGHNTVSWYQQALGQGPQFIFQYYREEENGRGNFPPRFSGLQFPNYSSELNVNALELDDSALYLCASSQTTGPGNTIYFGEGSWLTVV.